The rows below give T cell receptor beta chains drawn from one sample of a study of CD8+ T cells in alopecia areata. Here immunoSEQ multiplex PCR was the method, and the copy in TCRdb shows in-frame clones only, minus some. There are around 100,000 clones in the sample; just over 85% occur only once, and 11% lies in the top ten. This specimen was CD8+ T cells sorted from blood, taken at approximately week 34, from a patient treated with tofacitinib. These receptor sequences come from a human donor with alopecia areata. CDR3s include the opening cysteine and the closing phenylalanine or tryptophan. The D gene is left open where the match is weak. A clone size is listed for some rows: how often the clone was seen (once, few, many), or a class if it is expanded.

>TRBV5-6|TRBJ1-2|-|once
TGTGCCAGCAGCTTGGCCGGGGGATGGGCTGGCTACACCTTC
CASSLAGGWAGYTF
>TRBV29-1|TRBJ2-1|-|few
TGCAGCGTCGTCTTTGTGGGTAGAGTAAATGAGCAGTTCTTC
CSVVFVGRVNEQFF
>TRBV10-1|TRBJ2-1|-|-
TGCGCCAGCAGTTTTGACAGAAGCAATGAGCAGTTCTTC
CASSFDRSNEQFF
>TRBV7-9|TRBJ1-1|TRBD1|-
TGTGCCAGCAGCTTGACAGGGGACACTGAAGCTTTCTTT
CASSLTGDTEAFF
>TRBV5-1|TRBJ2-7|-|-
TGCGCCAGCAGTACGGTGGGGCCCTCCTACGAGCAGTACTTC
CASSTVGPSYEQYF
>TRBV5-4|TRBJ2-6|TRBD1|-
TGTGCCAGCAGTCCCGGGACAGGGGGCTCTGGGGCCAACGTCCTGACTTTC
CASSPGTGGSGANVLTF
>TRBV29-1|TRBJ1-1|-|-
TGCAGCGTTGGGCAGGGGAACACTGAAGCTTTCTTT
CSVGQGNTEAFF
>TRBV19|TRBJ1-2|-|-
TGTGCCACCTCCTGGGCATCAAATAGTGGCTACACCTTC
CATSWASNSGYTF
>TRBV19|TRBJ2-1|TRBD2|-
TGTGCCAGTAGTATCCGGTGGACTAGCCGCGACAATGAGCAGTTCTTC
CASSIRWTSRDNEQFF
>TRBV5-1|TRBJ1-1|TRBD1|once
TGCGCCAGCAGCGCCGGGACAGGGAACACTGAAGCTTTCTTT
CASSAGTGNTEAFF
>TRBV5-6|TRBJ2-1|-|-
TGTGCCAGCAGCTTGGCAGGTATCGGTGAGCAGTTCTTC
CASSLAGIGEQFF
>TRBV9|TRBJ2-1|-|-
TGTGCCAGCAGCGTAGTGAGGGGTCGAGATGAGCAGTTCTTC
CASSVVRGRDEQFF
>TRBV5-6|TRBJ2-7|-|-
TGTGCCAGCAGCTTAAAGGGCCCGTCCTACGAGCAGTACTTC
CASSLKGPSYEQYF
>TRBV16|TRBJ1-6|-|-
TGTGCCAGCAGCCTGCTAGGAGATAATTCACCCCTCCACTTT
CASSLLGDNSPLHF
>TRBV27|TRBJ2-7|TRBD1|-
TGTGCCAGCAGGCCTGGACAGGGGTGGTCCTACGAGCAGTACTTC
CASRPGQGWSYEQYF
>TRBV4-1|TRBJ2-2|-|few
TGCGCCAGCAGCCAAGACGTGGGAGGCCCCACCGGGGAGCTGTTTTTT
CASSQDVGGPTGELFF
>TRBV7-6|TRBJ2-7|TRBD2|-
TGTGCCAGCAGCCCCCGACAGGGGACAGGACTAGCGGGAGCCTACGAGCAGTACTTC
CASSPRQGTGLAGAYEQYF
>TRBV7-6|TRBJ2-7|TRBD2|-
TGTGCCAGCAGCTTAGAGGGGACTAGCTCCTACGAGCAGTACTTC
CASSLEGTSSYEQYF
>TRBV14|TRBJ2-2|-|-
TGTGCCAGCAGCCGATTCGGACGCCCGAACACCGGGGAGCTGTTTTTT
CASSRFGRPNTGELFF
>TRBV10-3|TRBJ2-1|-|-
TGTGCCATCAGTGCGGAGTACAATGAGCAGTTCTTC
CAISAEYNEQFF
>TRBV23-1|TRBJ2-3|-|-
TGCGCCAGCAGTCTGGGGGGCACAGATACGCAGTATTTT
CASSLGGTDTQYF
>TRBV19|TRBJ2-2|-|-
TGTGCCAGTAGTATTTTAGGGGGGCCCAGCACCGGGGAGCTGTTTTTT
CASSILGGPSTGELFF
>TRBV6-6|TRBJ1-1|-|few
TGTGCCAGCACAATAGGGATAGGCACTGAAGCTTTCTTT
CASTIGIGTEAFF
>TRBV5-4|TRBJ1-1|TRBD1|once
TGTGCCAGCAGCGGATTCGGGACAGGGCACACTGAAGCTTTCTTT
CASSGFGTGHTEAFF
>TRBV4-1|TRBJ2-7|-|-
TGCGCCAGCAGCCAAGATCAGTTGCAGCGCTACGAGCAGTACTTC
CASSQDQLQRYEQYF
>TRBV4-1|TRBJ2-1|-|-
TGCGCCAGCAGCCAAGATCTGACTCCGTCGGATGAGCAGTTCTTC
CASSQDLTPSDEQFF
>TRBV7-9|TRBJ2-5|-|-
TGTGCCAGCAGCTTAGCAGGGGGCCAAGAGACCCAGTACTTC
CASSLAGGQETQYF
>TRBV6-5|TRBJ2-1|TRBD2|-
TGTGCCAGCAGTTACTCGGGACTAGCGGGGAATGAGCAGTTCTTC
CASSYSGLAGNEQFF
>TRBV5-4|TRBJ2-3|TRBD2|-
TGTGCCAGCAGCCAAGCGGGAGAGGTAGATACGCAGTATTTT
CASSQAGEVDTQYF
>TRBV5-1|TRBJ1-1|TRBD1|-
TGCGCCAGCAGCCCAGGGACAGGGGACACTGAAGCTTTCTTT
CASSPGTGDTEAFF
>TRBV29-1|TRBJ1-2|TRBD1|-
TGCAGCGTCATTACAGGGGGAAGTAACTATGGCTACACCTTC
CSVITGGSNYGYTF
>TRBV29-1|TRBJ2-7|TRBD2|-
TGCAGCGTTGAACTACCGGACGGGGAGGGGCAGTACTTC
CSVELPDGEGQYF
>TRBV29-1|TRBJ2-7|TRBD1|once
TGCAGCGTTGAAGATCAGGGGGTTAGCTCCTACGAGCAGTACTTC
CSVEDQGVSSYEQYF
>TRBV10-3|TRBJ2-5|TRBD2|-
TGTGCCATCAGTGACATACTAGGGACTAACGACTTCTCCCAAGAGACCCAGTACTTC
CAISDILGTNDFSQETQYF
>TRBV5-4|TRBJ2-2|-|once
TGTGCCAGCAGCTACGGGACACCAGAGGCCACCGGGGAGCTGTTTTTT
CASSYGTPEATGELFF
>TRBV25-1|TRBJ2-7|TRBD1|-
TGTGCCAGCAGTGATCCGGGACAGAGCTCCTACGAGCAGTACTTC
CASSDPGQSSYEQYF
>TRBV14|TRBJ2-1|-|-
TGTGCCAGCACCCACAGCTCCTACAATGAGCAGTTCTTC
CASTHSSYNEQFF